Listed below are T cell receptor beta chains from one sample, sequenced in a study of cytomegalovirus exposure and HLA in healthy donors. Data came from immunoSEQ multiplex PCR; TCRdb stores just in-frame clones and leaves some out. Of about 150,000 clones in the sample, approximately 86% are singletons; the top ten hold about a fifth. The sequencing sample was made of PBMCs. Every receptor here comes from a man aged 18 to 29 in good health and CMV-seropositive. CDR3s include the opening cysteine and the closing phenylalanine or tryptophan. Each record gives: J gene, D gene, clone size, V gene, CDR3 DNA, CDR3 protein. D genes are given only for firm matches. Clone size is not always given. Where it is, it says once, few, many or a class for expanded clones.

TRBJ2-7 NA NA TRBV7-7 TGTGCCAGCAGCCCCTACCCGGGACTGATCTACGAGCAGTACTTC CASSPYPGLIYEQYF
TRBJ2-1 TRBD2 few TRBV7-8 TGTGCCAGCAGCGCCTATAGAGCGGGAGCCTACAATGAGCAGTTCTTC CASSAYRAGAYNEQFF
TRBJ1-1 TRBD1 NA TRBV23-1 TGCGCCAGCAGTCAATCCGACAATCCGCAGGGGGTAAGATCGCGGGACACTGAAGCTTTCTTT CASSQSDNPQGVRSRDTEAFF
TRBJ2-5 NA NA TRBV6-5 TGTGCCAGCAGGGATCAGACAGGATCAGAGACCCAGTACTTC CASRDQTGSETQYF
TRBJ1-1 NA NA TRBV6-6 TGTGCCAGCAGTTACGGGGGGGCGGAGGGCACTGAAGCTTTCTTT CASSYGGAEGTEAFF
TRBJ2-3 TRBD2 NA TRBV7-9 TGTGCCAGCAGGAACCTAGCGGAGGGCCCAGATACGCAGTATTTT CASRNLAEGPDTQYF
TRBJ2-3 NA NA TRBV5-4 TGTGCCAGCAGCTTGGAGGCGGGGCGGACGCAGTATTTT CASSLEAGRTQYF
TRBJ1-2 TRBD1 few TRBV7-2 TGTGCCAGCAGCTTGACGGACAGGCTCGATGGCTACACCTTC CASSLTDRLDGYTF
TRBJ2-1 TRBD1 NA TRBV13 TGTGCCAGCAGCGTGGACAGGGGTGGGGCAAGCTCCTACAATGAGCAGTTCTTC CASSVDRGGASSYNEQFF
TRBJ2-7 NA once TRBV19 TGTGCCAGTAGGCAAATCTGGGGCGGAAGCTCCTACGAGCAGTACTTC CASRQIWGGSSYEQYF
TRBJ2-3 TRBD2 once TRBV19 TGTGCCAGTAGTATAACAGCGGGGAATACAGATACGCAGTATTTT CASSITAGNTDTQYF
TRBJ2-6 NA NA TRBV15 TGTGCCACCAGGACAGGTCTCCGTACGGCTGGGGCCAACGTCCTGACTTTC CATRTGLRTAGANVLTF
TRBJ1-5 TRBD1 NA TRBV7-9 TGTGCCAGCAGCTCAGGAACGACAGGGACAGGTCAGCCCCAGCATTTT CASSSGTTGTGQPQHF
TRBJ1-3 TRBD1 NA TRBV2 TGTGCCAGCAGTGAAGCCCACGGGACAGGCCTCTCTGGAAACACCATATATTTT CASSEAHGTGLSGNTIYF
TRBJ2-7 NA NA TRBV18 TGTGCCAGCTCGCCCGGACTGACCGAGCAGTACTTC CASSPGLTEQYF
TRBJ2-7 NA NA TRBV29-1 TGCAGCGTTTCGCCAGGGATCGAGCAGTACTTC CSVSPGIEQYF
TRBJ1-1 NA NA TRBV29-1 TGCAGCGTGACCGGTGGGCGCACTGAAGCTTTCTTT CSVTGGRTEAFF
TRBJ2-7 TRBD2 NA TRBV7-6 TGTGCCAGCAGCTCTTTAGCGGGGGGCCTCGAGCAGTACTTC CASSSLAGGLEQYF
TRBJ1-2 NA NA TRBV7-9 TGTGCCAGCAGCTTAGCGGCGGCTTCTAACTATGGCTACACCTTC CASSLAAASNYGYTF
TRBJ2-7 NA NA TRBV7-7 TGTGCCAGCAGCTCGACTAGGGGATACGAGCAGTACTTC CASSSTRGYEQYF
TRBJ2-7 NA few TRBV4-3 TGCGCCAGCAGCCAAGATCTAGCGTACTCCTACGAGCAGTACTTC CASSQDLAYSYEQYF
TRBJ2-1 NA NA TRBV7-2 TGTGCCAGCAGCTTAGCGGCGGCCAGCAATGAGCAGTTCTTC CASSLAAASNEQFF
TRBJ2-3 TRBD1 NA TRBV7-2 TGTGCCAGCAGCTCCATGGGACAGGCCTCTTCAGATACGCAGTATTTT CASSSMGQASSDTQYF
TRBJ1-5 NA few TRBV19 TGTGCCAGTAGTAACAGGGAACGCAATCAGCCCCAGCATTTT CASSNRERNQPQHF
TRBJ2-7 TRBD1 NA TRBV2 TGTGCCAGCAGTCTCGGACAGGGAGGATACGAGCAGTACTTC CASSLGQGGYEQYF
TRBJ2-7 TRBD2 NA TRBV15 TGTGCCACCAGCTCGCGGACTAGCGGGTCTGAGCAGTACTTC CATSSRTSGSEQYF
TRBJ1-5 NA NA TRBV5-1 TGCGCCAGCAGCTTGGCCGCAGGGAATCAGCCCCAGCATTTT CASSLAAGNQPQHF
TRBJ2-7 NA NA TRBV7-2 TGTGCCAGCAGCTTAGATAAGAGAATCCACGAGCAGTACTTC CASSLDKRIHEQYF
TRBJ1-4 NA NA TRBV6-5 TGTGCCAGCAGCGAACGAGGGGGTAGACCCGAAAAACTGTTTTTT CASSERGGRPEKLFF
TRBJ1-1 TRBD1 NA TRBV11-2 TGTGCCAGCAGCGAACAGGGGTACACTGAAGCTTTCTTT CASSEQGYTEAFF
TRBJ2-6 TRBD2 NA TRBV9 TGTGCCAGCAGCGTTCTAGCGGGAGGGCCGGGGGCCAACGTCCTGACTTTC CASSVLAGGPGANVLTF
TRBJ2-1 NA NA TRBV4-1 TGCGCCAGCAGCCAAGATGGGGGCGGGAGCTCCTACAATGAGCAGTTCTTC CASSQDGGGSSYNEQFF
TRBJ2-7 NA NA TRBV5-8 TGTGCCAGCAGCCTTCGACGGAAGCAGGGCTTTTACGAGCAGTACTTC CASSLRRKQGFYEQYF
TRBJ2-1 NA NA TRBV9 TGTGCCAGCAGCGTAGCGGTAGCCCCCAATGAGCAGTTCTTC CASSVAVAPNEQFF
TRBJ1-1 NA NA TRBV29-1 TGCAGCTCCGAGGTTAGCACTGAAGCTTTCTTT CSSEVSTEAFF
TRBJ1-1 TRBD1 NA TRBV4-1 TGCGCCAGCAGCCAGCCGGGACAGGGAAGGCGGGAAGCTTTCTTT CASSQPGQGRREAFF
TRBJ1-6 TRBD1 NA TRBV4-3 TGCGCCAGCAGCCAAGAAACGACAGGGGGTAATTCACCCCTCCACTTT CASSQETTGGNSPLHF
TRBJ2-7 TRBD1 NA TRBV6-1 TGTGCCAGCAGGAAAGGACAGGCGCGCTCCTACGAGCAGTACTTC CASRKGQARSYEQYF
TRBJ1-4 NA NA TRBV20-1 TGCAGTGCTAGTGCTCAGGGAATTTTT CSASAQGIF
TRBJ1-1 TRBD1 once TRBV5-6 TGTGCCAGCAGCCAACAGGGGGCGCGCACTGAAGCTTTCTTT CASSQQGARTEAFF
TRBJ2-7 TRBD2 few TRBV9 TGTGCCAGCAGCGTAGGGGAGGGGCCGACCTACGAGCAGTACTTC CASSVGEGPTYEQYF
TRBJ2-5 TRBD2 NA TRBV6-5 TGTGCCAGCAGTTACTCGACAGGCGGGGGGAAAGAGACCCAGTACTTC CASSYSTGGGKETQYF
TRBJ1-5 NA NA TRBV7-2 TGTGCCAGCAGCCCAAAAACAGGGAGTGGCAATCAGCCCCAGCATTTT CASSPKTGSGNQPQHF
TRBJ2-7 TRBD2 NA TRBV5-1 TGCGCCAGCAGCACGGGGACTAGCGGCCGCTACGAGCAGTACTTC CASSTGTSGRYEQYF
TRBJ2-3 TRBD2 NA TRBV6-6 TGTGCCAGCAGTCTAACTAGCGGTACAGATACGCAGTATTTT CASSLTSGTDTQYF
TRBJ1-5 NA NA TRBV11-2 TGTGCCAGCAGCCCTGGCGGGCACGGTCAGCCCCAGCATTTT CASSPGGHGQPQHF
TRBJ1-4 TRBD1 NA TRBV25-1 TGTGCCAGCGGGGACAGTCCAAATGAAAAACTGTTTTTT CASGDSPNEKLFF